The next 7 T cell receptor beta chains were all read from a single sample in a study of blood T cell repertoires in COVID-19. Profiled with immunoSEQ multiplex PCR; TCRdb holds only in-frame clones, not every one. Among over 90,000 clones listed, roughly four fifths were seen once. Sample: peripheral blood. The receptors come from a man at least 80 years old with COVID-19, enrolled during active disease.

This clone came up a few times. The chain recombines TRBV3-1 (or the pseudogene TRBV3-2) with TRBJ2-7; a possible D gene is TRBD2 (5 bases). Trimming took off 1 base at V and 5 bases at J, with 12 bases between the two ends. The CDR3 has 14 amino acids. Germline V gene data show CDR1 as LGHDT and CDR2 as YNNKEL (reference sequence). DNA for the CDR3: TGTGCCAGCAGCCAAGGAGGGCGTTTCGACGAGCAGTACTTC. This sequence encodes CASSQGGRFDEQYF.

CDR3 protein: CASRTSGLYNEQFF. For the CDR3, the DNA is TGCGCCAGCAGGACTAGCGGTCTCTACAATGAGCAGTTCTTC. The chain employs TRBV10-2 and TRBJ2-1, with 9 bases that match TRBD2. Unmatched junction bases numbered 3, after V lost 6 bases and J lost 3 bases. The V gene's germline CDR1 is WSHSY and CDR2 SAAADI. CDR3 length: 14 residues.

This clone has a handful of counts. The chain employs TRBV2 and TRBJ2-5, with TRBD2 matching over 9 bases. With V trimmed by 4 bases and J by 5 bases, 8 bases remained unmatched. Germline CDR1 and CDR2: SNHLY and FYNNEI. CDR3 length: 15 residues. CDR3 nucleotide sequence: TGTGCCAGCAGTGGACGGCGGGGGGGCAGGGAGACCCAGTACTTC. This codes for CASSGRRGGRETQYF. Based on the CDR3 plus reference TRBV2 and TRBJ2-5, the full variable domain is EPEVTQTPSHQVTQMGQEVILRCVPISNHLYFYWYRQILGQKVEFLVSFYNNEISEKSEIFDDQFSVERPDGSNFTLKIRSTKLEDSAMYFCASSGRRGGRETQYFGPGTRLLVL.

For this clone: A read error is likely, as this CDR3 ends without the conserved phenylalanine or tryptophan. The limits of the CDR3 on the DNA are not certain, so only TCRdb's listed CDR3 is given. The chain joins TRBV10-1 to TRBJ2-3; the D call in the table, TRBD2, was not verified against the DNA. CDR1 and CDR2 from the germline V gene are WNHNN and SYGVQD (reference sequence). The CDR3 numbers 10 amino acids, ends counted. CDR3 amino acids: CASKASGVAG.

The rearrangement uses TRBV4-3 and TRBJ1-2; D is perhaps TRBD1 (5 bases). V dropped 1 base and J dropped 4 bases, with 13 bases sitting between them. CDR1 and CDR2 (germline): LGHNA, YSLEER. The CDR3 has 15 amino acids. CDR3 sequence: CASSQVGGAAYGYTF. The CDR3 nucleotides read TGCGCCAGCAGCCAAGTAGGAGGGGCAGCCTATGGCTACACCTTC.

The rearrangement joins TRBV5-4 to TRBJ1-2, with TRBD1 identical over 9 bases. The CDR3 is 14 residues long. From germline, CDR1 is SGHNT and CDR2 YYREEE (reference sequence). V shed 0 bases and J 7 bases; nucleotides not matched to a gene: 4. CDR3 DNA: TGTGCCAGCAGCTTGGACAGGGGGCAGGGTGGCTACACCTTC. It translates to CASSLDRGQGGYTF.

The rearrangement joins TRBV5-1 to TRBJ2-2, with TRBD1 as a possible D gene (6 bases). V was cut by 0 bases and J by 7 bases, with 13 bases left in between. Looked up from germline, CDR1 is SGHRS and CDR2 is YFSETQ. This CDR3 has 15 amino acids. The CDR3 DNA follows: TGCGCCAGCAGCTTGGGGGGACATGGGATCGGGGAGCTGTTTTTT. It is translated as CASSLGGHGIGELFF.